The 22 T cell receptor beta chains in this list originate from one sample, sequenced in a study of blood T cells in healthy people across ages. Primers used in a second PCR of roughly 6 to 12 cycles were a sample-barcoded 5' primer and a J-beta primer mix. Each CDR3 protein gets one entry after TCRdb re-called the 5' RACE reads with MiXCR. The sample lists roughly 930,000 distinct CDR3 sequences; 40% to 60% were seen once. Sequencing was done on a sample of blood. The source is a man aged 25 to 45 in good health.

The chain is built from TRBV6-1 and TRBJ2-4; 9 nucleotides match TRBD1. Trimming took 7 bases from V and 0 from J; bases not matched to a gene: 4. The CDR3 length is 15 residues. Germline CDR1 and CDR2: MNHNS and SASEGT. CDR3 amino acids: CASTGTGLAKNIQYF. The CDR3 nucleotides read TGTGCCAGCACCGGGACAGGGTTAGCCAAAAACATTCAGTACTTC.

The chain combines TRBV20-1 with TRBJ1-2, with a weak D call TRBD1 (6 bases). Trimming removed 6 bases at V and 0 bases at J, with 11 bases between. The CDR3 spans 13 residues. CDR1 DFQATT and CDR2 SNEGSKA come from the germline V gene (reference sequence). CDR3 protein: CSAPGGTNYGYTF. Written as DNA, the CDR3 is TGCAGTGCCCCCGGGGGCACTAACTATGGCTACACCTTC.

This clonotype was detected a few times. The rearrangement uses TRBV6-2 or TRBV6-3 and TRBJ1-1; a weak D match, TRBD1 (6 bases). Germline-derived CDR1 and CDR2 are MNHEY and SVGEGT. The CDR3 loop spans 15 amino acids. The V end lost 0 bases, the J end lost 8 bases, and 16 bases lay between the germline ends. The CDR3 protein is CASSYSRGANQEAFF. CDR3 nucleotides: TGTGCCAGCAGTTACTCTAGGGGGGCGAACCAAGAAGCTTTCTTT.

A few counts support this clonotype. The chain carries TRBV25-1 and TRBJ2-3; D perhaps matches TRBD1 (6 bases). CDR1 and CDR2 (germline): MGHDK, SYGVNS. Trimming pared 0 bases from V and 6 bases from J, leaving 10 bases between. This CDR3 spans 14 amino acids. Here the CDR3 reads CASSEYAGVDTQYF. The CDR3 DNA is TGTGCCAGCAGTGAATATGCAGGGGTGGATACGCAGTATTTT.

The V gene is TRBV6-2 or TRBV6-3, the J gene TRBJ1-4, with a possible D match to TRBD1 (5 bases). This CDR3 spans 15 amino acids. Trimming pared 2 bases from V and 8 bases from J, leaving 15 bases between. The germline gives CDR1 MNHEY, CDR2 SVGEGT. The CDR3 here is CASSYPDGGDEKLFF. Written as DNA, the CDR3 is TGTGCCAGCAGTTACCCTGATGGGGGTGACGAAAAACTGTTTTTT.

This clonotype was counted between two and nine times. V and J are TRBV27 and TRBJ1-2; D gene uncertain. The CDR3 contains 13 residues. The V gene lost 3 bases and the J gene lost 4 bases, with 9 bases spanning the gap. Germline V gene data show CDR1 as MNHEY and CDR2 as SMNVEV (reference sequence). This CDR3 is CASSFSRSYGYTF. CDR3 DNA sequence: TGTGCCAGCAGTTTTTCCCGGAGCTATGGCTACACCTTC.

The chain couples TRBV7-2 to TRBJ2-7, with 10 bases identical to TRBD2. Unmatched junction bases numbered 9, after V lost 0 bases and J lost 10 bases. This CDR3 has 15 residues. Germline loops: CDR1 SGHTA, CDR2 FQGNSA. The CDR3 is CASSLAGGTSGAQYF. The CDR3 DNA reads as TGTGCCAGCAGCTTAGCCGGGGGAACTAGCGGGGCCCAGTACTTC.

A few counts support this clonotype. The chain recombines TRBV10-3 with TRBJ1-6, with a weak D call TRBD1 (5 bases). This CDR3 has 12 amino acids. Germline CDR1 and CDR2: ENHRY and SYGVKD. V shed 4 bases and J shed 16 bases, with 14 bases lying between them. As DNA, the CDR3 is TGTGCCATCAGTGTTGGGACGGGTTCGCTCCACTTT. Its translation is CAISVGTGSLHF.

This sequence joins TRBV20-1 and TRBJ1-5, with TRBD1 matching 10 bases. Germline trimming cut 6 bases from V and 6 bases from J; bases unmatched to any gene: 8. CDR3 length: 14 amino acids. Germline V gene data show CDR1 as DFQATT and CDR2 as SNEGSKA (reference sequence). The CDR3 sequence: CSAAMTGGGQPQHF. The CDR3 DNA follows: TGCAGTGCAGCCATGACAGGGGGCGGTCAGCCCCAGCATTTT.

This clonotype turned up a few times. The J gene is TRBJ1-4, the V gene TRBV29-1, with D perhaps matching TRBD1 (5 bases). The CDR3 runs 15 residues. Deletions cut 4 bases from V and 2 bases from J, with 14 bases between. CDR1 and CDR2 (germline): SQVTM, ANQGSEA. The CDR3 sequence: CSVGTGAVTNEKLFF. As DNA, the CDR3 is TGCAGCGTTGGAACAGGAGCCGTCACTAATGAAAAACTGTTTTTT.

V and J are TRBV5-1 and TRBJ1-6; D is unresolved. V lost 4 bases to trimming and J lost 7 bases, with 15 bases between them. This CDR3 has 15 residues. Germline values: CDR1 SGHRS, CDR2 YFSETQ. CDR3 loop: CASSPLEGGNSPLHF. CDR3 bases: TGCGCCAGCAGCCCCCTGGAGGGCGGGAATTCACCCCTCCACTTT.

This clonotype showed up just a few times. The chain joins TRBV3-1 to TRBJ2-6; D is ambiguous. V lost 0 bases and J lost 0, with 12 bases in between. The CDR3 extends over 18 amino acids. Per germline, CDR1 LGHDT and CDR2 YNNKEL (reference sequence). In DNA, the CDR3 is TGTGCCAGCAGCCAAGATACAGTTTCCTCCTCTGGGGCCAACGTCCTGACTTTC. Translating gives CASSQDTVSSSGANVLTF.

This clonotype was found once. In DNA form, the CDR3 reads TGTGCCAGCAGCTGGAGGACTAGCGGGGGGGCCCAAGAGACCCAGTACTTC. Translating it yields CASSWRTSGGAQETQYF. This rearrangement joins TRBV7-2 to TRBJ2-5; 15 nucleotides agree with TRBD2. With 4 bases clipped from V and 1 base from J, the junction kept 4 bases outside the gene matches. This CDR3 has 17 residues. CDR1 is SGHTA, CDR2 FQGNSA, per germline.

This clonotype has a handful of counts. The CDR3 coding sequence is TGTGCCAGCAGTACAGGGGGCCAGTCTGGGGCCAACGTCCTGACTTTC. Translating it yields CASSTGGQSGANVLTF. V and J are TRBV11-2 and TRBJ2-6, with 9 positions matching TRBD1. There are 16 residues in the CDR3. After removal of 6 bases from V and 1 base from J, the junction contained 4 bases not matched to a gene. Germline V CDR1 and CDR2: SGHAT, FQNNGV.

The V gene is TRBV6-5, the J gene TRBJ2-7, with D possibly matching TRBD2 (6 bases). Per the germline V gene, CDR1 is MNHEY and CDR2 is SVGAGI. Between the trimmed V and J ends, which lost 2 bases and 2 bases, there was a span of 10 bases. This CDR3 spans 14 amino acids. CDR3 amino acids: CASSYGTLPYEQYF. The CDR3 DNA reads TGTGCCAGCAGTTACGGGACTCTTCCCTACGAGCAGTACTTC.

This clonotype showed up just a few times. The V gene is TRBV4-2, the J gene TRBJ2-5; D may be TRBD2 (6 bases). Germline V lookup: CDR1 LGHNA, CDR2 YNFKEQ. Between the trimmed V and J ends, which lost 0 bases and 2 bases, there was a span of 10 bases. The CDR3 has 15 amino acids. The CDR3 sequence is CASSQEGRPQETQYF. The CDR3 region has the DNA TGTGCCAGCAGCCAAGAGGGGAGGCCTCAAGAGACCCAGTACTTC.

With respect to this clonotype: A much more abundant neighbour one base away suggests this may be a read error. CDR3 DNA sequence: TGTGTCAGCAGAGACCCGGGACGTAGCTCCTATAATTCACCCCTCCACTTT. Translating it yields CVSRDPGRSSYNSPLHF. The rearrangement links TRBV7-2 to TRBJ1-6, with D possibly matching TRBD1 (5 bases). This CDR3 region has 17 residues. CDR1 SGHTA and CDR2 FQGNSA come from the germline V gene.

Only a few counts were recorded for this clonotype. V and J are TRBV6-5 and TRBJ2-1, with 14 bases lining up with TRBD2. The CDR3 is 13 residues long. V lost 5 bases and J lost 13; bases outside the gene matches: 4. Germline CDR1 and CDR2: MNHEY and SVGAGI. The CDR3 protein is CASSGGLAGDQFF. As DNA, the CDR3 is TGTGCCAGCAGTGGGGGACTAGCGGGGGATCAGTTCTTC.

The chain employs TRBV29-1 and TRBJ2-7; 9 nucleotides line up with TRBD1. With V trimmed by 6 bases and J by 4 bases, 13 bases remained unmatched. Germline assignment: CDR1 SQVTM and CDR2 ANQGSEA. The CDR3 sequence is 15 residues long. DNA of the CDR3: TGCAGCGTGGACACCAATACAGGGGGCGAGTACGAGCAGTACTTC. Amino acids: CSVDTNTGGEYEQYF.

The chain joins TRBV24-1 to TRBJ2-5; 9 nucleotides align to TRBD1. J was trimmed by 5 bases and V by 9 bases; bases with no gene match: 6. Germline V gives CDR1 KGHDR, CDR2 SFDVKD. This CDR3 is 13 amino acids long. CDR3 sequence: CATGTGRIETQYF. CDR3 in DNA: TGTGCCACCGGGACAGGGAGGATCGAGACCCAGTACTTC.

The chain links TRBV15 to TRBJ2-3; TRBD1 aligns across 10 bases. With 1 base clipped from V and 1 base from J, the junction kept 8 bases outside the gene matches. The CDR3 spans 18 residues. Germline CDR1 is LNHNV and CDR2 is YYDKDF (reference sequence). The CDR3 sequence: CATSRVPSGTGGTDTQYF. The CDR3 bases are TGTGCCACCAGCAGAGTTCCTTCCGGGACAGGGGGCACAGATACGCAGTATTTT.

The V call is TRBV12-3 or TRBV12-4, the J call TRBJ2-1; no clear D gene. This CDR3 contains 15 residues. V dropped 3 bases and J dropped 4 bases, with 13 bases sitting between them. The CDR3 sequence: CASSLSVMRYNEQFF. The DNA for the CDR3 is TGTGCCAGCAGTTTGAGTGTAATGAGGTACAATGAGCAGTTCTTC.